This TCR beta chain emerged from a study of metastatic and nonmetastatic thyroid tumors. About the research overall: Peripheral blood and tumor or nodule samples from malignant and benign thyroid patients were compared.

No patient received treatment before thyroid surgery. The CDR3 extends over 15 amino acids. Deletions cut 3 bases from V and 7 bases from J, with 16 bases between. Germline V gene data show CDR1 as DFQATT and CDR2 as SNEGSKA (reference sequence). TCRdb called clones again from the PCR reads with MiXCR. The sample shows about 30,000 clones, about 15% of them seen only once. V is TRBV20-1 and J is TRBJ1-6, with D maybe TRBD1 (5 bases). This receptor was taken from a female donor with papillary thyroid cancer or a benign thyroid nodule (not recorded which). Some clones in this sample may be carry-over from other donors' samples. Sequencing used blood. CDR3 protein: CSASPRGRWNSPLHF. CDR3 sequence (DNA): TGCAGTGCTAGTCCTAGGGGACGGTGGAATTCACCCCTCCACTTT.